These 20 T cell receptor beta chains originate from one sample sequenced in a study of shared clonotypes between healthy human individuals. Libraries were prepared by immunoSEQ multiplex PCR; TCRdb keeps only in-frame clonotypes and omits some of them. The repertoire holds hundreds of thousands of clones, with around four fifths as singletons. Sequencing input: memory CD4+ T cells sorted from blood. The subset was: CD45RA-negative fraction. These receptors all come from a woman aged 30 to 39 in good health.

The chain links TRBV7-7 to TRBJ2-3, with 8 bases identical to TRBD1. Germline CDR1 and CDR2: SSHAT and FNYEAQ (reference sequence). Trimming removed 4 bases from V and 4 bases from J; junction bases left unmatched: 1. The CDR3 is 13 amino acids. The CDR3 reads CASSWTGSDTQYF. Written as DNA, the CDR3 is TGTGCCAGCAGCTGGACAGGGTCAGATACGCAGTATTTT.

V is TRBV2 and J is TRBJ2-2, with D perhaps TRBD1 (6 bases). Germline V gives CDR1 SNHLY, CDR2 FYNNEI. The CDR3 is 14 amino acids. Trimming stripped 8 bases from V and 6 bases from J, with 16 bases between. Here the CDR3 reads CASGQGLRAGELFF. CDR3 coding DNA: TGTGCCAGCGGTCAGGGGCTTAGGGCCGGGGAGCTGTTTTTT.

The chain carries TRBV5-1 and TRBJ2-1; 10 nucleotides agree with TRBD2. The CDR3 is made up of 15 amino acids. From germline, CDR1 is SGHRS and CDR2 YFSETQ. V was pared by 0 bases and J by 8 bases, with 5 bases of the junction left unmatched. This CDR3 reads CASSLALAGADEQFF. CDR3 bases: TGCGCCAGCAGCTTGGCGCTAGCGGGAGCAGATGAGCAGTTCTTC.

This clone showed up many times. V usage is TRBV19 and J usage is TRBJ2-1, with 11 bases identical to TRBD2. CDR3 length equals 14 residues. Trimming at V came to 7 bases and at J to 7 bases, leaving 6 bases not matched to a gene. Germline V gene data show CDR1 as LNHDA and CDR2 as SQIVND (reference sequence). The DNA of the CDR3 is TGTGCCAGTACGGGACTAGCGGCTGGGAATGAGCAGTTCTTC. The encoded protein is CASTGLAAGNEQFF. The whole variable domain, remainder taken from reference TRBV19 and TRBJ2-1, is DGGITQSPKYLFRKEGQNVTLSCEQNLNHDAMYWYRQDPGQGLRLIYYSQIVNDFQKGDIAEGYSVSREKKESFPLTVTSAQKNPTAFYLCASTGLAAGNEQFFGPGTRLTVL.

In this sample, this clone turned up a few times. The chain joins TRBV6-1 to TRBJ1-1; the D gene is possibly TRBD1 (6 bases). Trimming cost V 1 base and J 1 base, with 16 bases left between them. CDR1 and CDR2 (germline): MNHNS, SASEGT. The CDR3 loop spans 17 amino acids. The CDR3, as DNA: TGTGCCAGCAGTGAAGGGGAAGACAGGCCCTGGAACACTGAAGCTTTCTTT. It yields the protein CASSEGEDRPWNTEAFF.

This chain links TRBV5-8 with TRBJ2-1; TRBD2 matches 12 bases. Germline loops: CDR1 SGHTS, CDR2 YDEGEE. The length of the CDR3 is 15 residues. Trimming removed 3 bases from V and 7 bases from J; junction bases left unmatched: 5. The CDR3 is CASSSGLAGNNEQFF. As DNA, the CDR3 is TGTGCCAGCAGCTCTGGACTAGCGGGAAATAATGAGCAGTTCTTC.

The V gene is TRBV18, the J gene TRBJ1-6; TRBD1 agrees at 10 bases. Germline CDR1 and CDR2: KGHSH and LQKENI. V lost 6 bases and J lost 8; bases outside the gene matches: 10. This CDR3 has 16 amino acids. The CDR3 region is CASSPGQGTSDSPLHF. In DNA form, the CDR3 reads TGTGCCAGCTCCCCGGGACAGGGGACGAGCGATTCACCCCTCCACTTT.

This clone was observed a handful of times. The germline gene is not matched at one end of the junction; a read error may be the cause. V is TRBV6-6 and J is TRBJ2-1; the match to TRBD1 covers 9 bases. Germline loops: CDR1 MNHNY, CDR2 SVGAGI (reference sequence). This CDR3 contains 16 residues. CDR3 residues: CASSYLQGAERNEQFF. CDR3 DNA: TGTGCCAGCAGCTACTTACAGGGGGCTGAGCGCAATGAGCAGTTCTTC.

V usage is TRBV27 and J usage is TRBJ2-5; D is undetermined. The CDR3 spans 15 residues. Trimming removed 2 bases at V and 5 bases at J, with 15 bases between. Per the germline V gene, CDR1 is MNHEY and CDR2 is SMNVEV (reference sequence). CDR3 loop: CASSLRPQSRETQYF. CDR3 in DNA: TGTGCCAGCAGTTTAAGGCCTCAAAGTCGGGAGACCCAGTACTTC.

The CDR3 region has the DNA TGTGCCAGCAGTGAAGGTTTCGGGACAGGGAAGTCTGAGCAGTTCTTC. Its protein is CASSEGFGTGKSEQFF. The chain joins TRBV25-1 to TRBJ2-1; 9 bases are a match to TRBD1. The CDR3 is 16 residues long. V was clipped by 2 bases and J by 9 bases; unmatched bases: 11. Germline V gene data show CDR1 as MGHDK and CDR2 as SYGVNS. Variable domain in full (rest from reference TRBV25-1 and TRBJ2-1): EADIYQTPRYLVIGTGKKITLECSQTMGHDKMYWYQQDPGMELHLIHYSYGVNSTEKGDLSSESTVSRIRTEHFPLTLESARPSHTSQYLCASSEGFGTGKSEQFFGPGTRLTVL.

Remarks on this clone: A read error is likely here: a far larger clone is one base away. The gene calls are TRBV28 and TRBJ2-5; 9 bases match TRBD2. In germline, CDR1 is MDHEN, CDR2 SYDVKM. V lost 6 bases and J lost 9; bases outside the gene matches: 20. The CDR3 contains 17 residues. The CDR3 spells CASSPTRKAGGSVPQYF. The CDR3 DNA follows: TGTGCCAGCAGCCCTACCCGTAAAGCGGGAGGCTCGGTTCCCCAGTACTTC.

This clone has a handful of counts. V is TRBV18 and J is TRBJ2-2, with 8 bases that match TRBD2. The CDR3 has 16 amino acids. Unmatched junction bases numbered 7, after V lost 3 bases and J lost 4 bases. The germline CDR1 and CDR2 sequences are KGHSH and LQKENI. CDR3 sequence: CASSPPGLESTGELFF. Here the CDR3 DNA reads TGTGCCAGCTCACCGCCGGGACTAGAGTCCACCGGGGAGCTGTTTTTT.

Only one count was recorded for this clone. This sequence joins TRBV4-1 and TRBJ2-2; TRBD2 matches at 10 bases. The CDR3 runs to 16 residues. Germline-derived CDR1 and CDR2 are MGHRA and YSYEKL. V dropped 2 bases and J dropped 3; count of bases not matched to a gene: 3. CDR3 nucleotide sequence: TGCGCCAGCAGCCAACTAGCGGGAGACGACACCGGGGAGCTGTTTTTT. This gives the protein CASSQLAGDDTGELFF.

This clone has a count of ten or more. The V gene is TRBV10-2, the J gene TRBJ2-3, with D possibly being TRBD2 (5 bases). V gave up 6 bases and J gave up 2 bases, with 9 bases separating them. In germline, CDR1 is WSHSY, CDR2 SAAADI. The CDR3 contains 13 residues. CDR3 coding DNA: TGCGCCAGCAGGCTAGCCAACACAGATACGCAGTATTTT. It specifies CASRLANTDTQYF.

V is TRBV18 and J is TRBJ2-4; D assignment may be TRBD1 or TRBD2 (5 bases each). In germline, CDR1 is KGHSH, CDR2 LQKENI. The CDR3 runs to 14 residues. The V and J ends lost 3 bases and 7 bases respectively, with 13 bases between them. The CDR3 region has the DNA TGTGCCAGCTCACCCGGAAGGGACGGGAACATTCAGTACTTC. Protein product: CASSPGRDGNIQYF.

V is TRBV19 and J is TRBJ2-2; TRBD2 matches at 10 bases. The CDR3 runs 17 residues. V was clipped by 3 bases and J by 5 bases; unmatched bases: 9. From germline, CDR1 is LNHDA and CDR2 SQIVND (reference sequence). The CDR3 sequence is CASSMISGRLSTGELFF. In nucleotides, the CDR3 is TGTGCCAGTAGTATGATTAGCGGGAGGCTTTCTACCGGGGAGCTGTTTTTT.

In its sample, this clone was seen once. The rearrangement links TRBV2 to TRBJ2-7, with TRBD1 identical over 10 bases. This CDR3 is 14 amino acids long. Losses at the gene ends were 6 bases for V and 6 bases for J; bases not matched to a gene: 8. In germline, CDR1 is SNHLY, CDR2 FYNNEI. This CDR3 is CASRITGTGAEQYF. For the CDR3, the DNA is TGTGCCAGCAGAATCACCGGGACAGGGGCCGAGCAGTACTTC.

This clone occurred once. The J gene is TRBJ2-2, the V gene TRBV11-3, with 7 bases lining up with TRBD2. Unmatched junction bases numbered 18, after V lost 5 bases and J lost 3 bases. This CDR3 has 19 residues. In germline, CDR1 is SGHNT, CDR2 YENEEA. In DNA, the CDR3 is TGTGCCAGCAGCACAAGAAGGGCGGGGGAAGTGGTTCACACCGGGGAGCTGTTTTTT. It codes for CASSTRRAGEVVHTGELFF.

CDR3 bases: TGTGCCAGCAGCTTCGGGACAGGGGAAGAGACCCAGTACTTC. As protein: CASSFGTGEETQYF. The chain joins TRBV7-7 to TRBJ2-5; TRBD1 matches 10 bases. This CDR3 spans 14 amino acids. V gave up 3 bases and J gave up 3 bases; unmatched junction bases: 1. Germline V gives CDR1 SSHAT, CDR2 FNYEAQ (reference sequence). Variable domain in full (rest from reference TRBV7-7 and TRBJ2-5): GAGVSQSPRYKVTKRGQDVTLRCDPISSHATLYWYQQALGQGPEFLTYFNYEAQPDKSGLPSDRFSAERPEGSISTLTIQRTEQRDSAMYRCASSFGTGEETQYFGPGTRLLVL.

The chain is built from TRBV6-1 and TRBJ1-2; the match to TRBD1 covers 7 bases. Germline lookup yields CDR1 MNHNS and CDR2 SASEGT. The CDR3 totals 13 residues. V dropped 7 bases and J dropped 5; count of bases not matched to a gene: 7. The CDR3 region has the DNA TGTGCCAGCATTAAGACAGGGTTATATGGCTACACCTTC. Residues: CASIKTGLYGYTF.